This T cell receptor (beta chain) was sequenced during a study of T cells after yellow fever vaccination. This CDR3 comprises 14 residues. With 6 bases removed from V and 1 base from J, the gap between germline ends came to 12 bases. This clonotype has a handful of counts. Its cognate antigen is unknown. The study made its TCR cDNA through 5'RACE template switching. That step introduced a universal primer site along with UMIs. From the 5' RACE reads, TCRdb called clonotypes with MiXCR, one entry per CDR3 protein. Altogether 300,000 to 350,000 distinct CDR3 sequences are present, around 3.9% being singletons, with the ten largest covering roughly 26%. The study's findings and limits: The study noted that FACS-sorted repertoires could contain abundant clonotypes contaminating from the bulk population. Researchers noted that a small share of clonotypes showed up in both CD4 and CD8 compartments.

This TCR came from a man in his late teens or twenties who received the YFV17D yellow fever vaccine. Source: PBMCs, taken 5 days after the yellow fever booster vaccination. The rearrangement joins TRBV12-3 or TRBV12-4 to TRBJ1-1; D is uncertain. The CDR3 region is CASRLAQANTEAFF. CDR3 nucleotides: TGTGCCAGCAGGTTGGCCCAGGCGAACACTGAAGCTTTCTTT.